These 18 T cell receptor beta chains share one sample of origin, sequenced in a study of blood T cell repertoires in COVID-19. The table came from immunoSEQ multiplex PCR; TCRdb's copy has only in-frame clones and leaves some out. This table holds about 310,000 clones, roughly nine tenths found once. Input material: PBMCs or T cells enriched from blood (not recorded which). These receptors all come from a woman aged 25 to 39 who had recovered from COVID-19.

In its sample, this clone was seen once. V and J are TRBV30 and TRBJ1-2, with D unclear. The V gene lost 1 base and the J gene lost 3 bases, with 12 bases spanning the gap. The CDR3 consists of 14 residues. Germline loops: CDR1 GTSNPN, CDR2 SVGIG (reference sequence). CDR3 nucleotide sequence: TGTGCCTGGAGTGGAGGGCGGGTCGACTATGGCTACACCTTC. It is translated as CAWSGGRVDYGYTF. The full variable domain, its missing parts supplied by reference TRBV30 and TRBJ1-2, is SQTIHQWPATLVQPVGSPLSLECTVEGTSNPNLYWYRQAAGRGLQLLFYSVGIGQISSEVPQNLSASRPQDRQFILSSKKLLLSDSGFYLCAWSGGRVDYGYTFGSGTRLTVV.

The chain employs TRBV2 and TRBJ1-2; D is possibly TRBD1 (5 bases). This CDR3 comprises 14 residues. Trimming shortened V by 1 base and J by 4 bases, and 10 bases separated the two germline ends. Germline CDR1 and CDR2: SNHLY and FYNNEI. The CDR3 DNA reads as TGTGCCAGCAGTGAAGGCAGGGCAGCCTATGGCTACACCTTC. This gives the protein CASSEGRAAYGYTF.

This chain joins TRBV10-1 and TRBJ1-1, with a weak D call TRBD1 (6 bases). The CDR3 length is 14 residues. V was clipped by 3 bases and J by 4 bases, with 12 bases between them. Germline V gene lookup returns CDR1 WNHNN and CDR2 SYGVQD (reference sequence). Here the CDR3 DNA reads TGCGCCAGCAGTGACGGGGGGGCCGGCACTGAAGCTTTCTTT. It translates to CASSDGGAGTEAFF.

The rearrangement uses TRBV15 and TRBJ2-3; 8 bases map to TRBD2. This CDR3 is 17 amino acids long. V gave up 8 bases and J gave up 0 bases; unmatched junction bases: 13. The germline V gene has CDR1 LNHNV and CDR2 YYDKDF (reference sequence). This chain's CDR3 is CATPRNGGRLSTDTQYF. The DNA for the CDR3 is TGTGCCACCCCCAGGAATGGCGGGAGGCTTAGCACAGATACGCAGTATTTT.

This sequence joins TRBV6-6 and TRBJ2-5; 8 bases align to TRBD2. This CDR3 spans 17 amino acids. The V gene's germline CDR1 is MNHNY and CDR2 SVGAGI (reference sequence). The trim removed 5 bases at V and 5 bases at J, leaving 16 bases unmatched. The CDR3 DNA follows: TGTGCCAGCAGTCGCGGGCTAGCGGGTGGGGCAGTGGAGACCCAGTACTTC. Translating gives CASSRGLAGGAVETQYF.

The CDR3 protein is CASSPSQGNTIYF. In DNA, the CDR3 is TGTGCCAGCAGCCCCTCCCAGGGCAACACCATATATTTT. The chain combines TRBV6-5 with TRBJ1-3; a weak D match, TRBD1 (5 bases). Per the germline V gene, CDR1 is MNHEY and CDR2 is SVGAGI. There are 13 residues in the CDR3. Deletions cut 6 bases from V and 7 bases from J, with 13 bases between.

The V and J genes are TRBV25-1 and TRBJ1-3, with D tentatively TRBD1 (5 bases). Between the trimmed V and J ends, which lost 4 bases and 0 bases, there was a span of 10 bases. Germline CDR1 reads MGHDK; CDR2 reads SYGVNS. This CDR3 contains 15 residues. CDR3 residues: CASSVYQGSGNTIYF. In DNA, the CDR3 is TGTGCCAGCAGTGTATATCAGGGCTCTGGAAACACCATATATTTT.

In its sample, this clone was seen once. The chain links TRBV7-9 to TRBJ2-1, with 11 bases that match TRBD1. This CDR3 contains 16 residues. CDR1 SEHNR and CDR2 FQNEAQ come from the germline V gene (reference sequence). J was trimmed by 3 bases and V by 5 bases; bases with no gene match: 6. CDR3 region: CASSQLGTGGYNEQFF. CDR3 DNA sequence: TGTGCCAGCAGCCAACTGGGGACAGGGGGCTACAATGAGCAGTTCTTC.

The rearrangement joins TRBV6-1 to TRBJ1-6; 7 bases line up with TRBD1. The CDR3 length is 18 residues. Germline loops: CDR1 MNHNS, CDR2 SASEGT. Trimming cost V 1 base and J 7 bases; bases outside gene matches: 13. In DNA, the CDR3 is TGTGCCAGCAGTGAAGGCTTCTCGGTGGGCAGGGGGAATTCACCCCTCCACTTT. It specifies CASSEGFSVGRGNSPLHF.

V usage is TRBV7-9 and J usage is TRBJ2-3, with D possibly being TRBD2 (5 bases). The germline CDR1 and CDR2 sequences are SEHNR and FQNEAQ (reference sequence). CDR3 length equals 16 residues. Deletions cut 6 bases from V and 2 bases from J, with 18 bases between. The CDR3 sequence: CASSNQPGKNTDTQYF. Written as DNA, the CDR3 is TGTGCCAGCAGTAACCAACCGGGAAAGAACACAGATACGCAGTATTTT.

The chain employs TRBV6-5 and TRBJ2-2, with D perhaps matching TRBD2 (6 bases). The V gene's germline CDR1 is MNHEY and CDR2 SVGAGI. The CDR3 is 14 amino acids. The V and J ends lost 2 bases and 8 bases respectively, with 12 bases between them. CDR3 sequence: CASSYPAGGGELFF. The CDR3 DNA is TGTGCCAGCAGTTACCCGGCAGGAGGGGGGGAGCTGTTTTTT.

The V call is TRBV11-2, the J call TRBJ2-7, with 8 bases aligning to TRBD2. Germline V CDR1 and CDR2: SGHAT, FQNNGV. The CDR3 consists of 17 residues. The V and J ends lost 5 bases and 4 bases, in that order; junction bases with no gene match: 16. The CDR3 region is CASSLTLGRATFYEQYF. The CDR3 DNA follows: TGTGCCAGCAGCCTTACCCTCGGGAGGGCGACCTTTTACGAGCAGTACTTC. Filled out from reference TRBV11-2 and TRBJ2-7, the complete variable domain reads EAGVAQSPRYKIIEKRQSVAFWCNPISGHATLYWYQQILGQGPKLLIQFQNNGVVDDSQLPKDRFSAERLKGVDSTLKIQPAKLEDSAVYLCASSLTLGRATFYEQYFGPGTRLTVT.

This chain links TRBV27 with TRBJ2-2; TRBD2 matches 8 bases. The V gene's germline CDR1 is MNHEY and CDR2 SMNVEV (reference sequence). The J segment lost 4 bases and the V segment lost 5 bases, leaving 15 bases of the junction unmatched. The CDR3 totals 18 residues. CDR3 in DNA: TGTGCCAGCAGTACGCCAACTTTTAGCGGGATCGGCACCGGGGAGCTGTTTTTT. Translating gives CASSTPTFSGIGTGELFF.

The chain is built from TRBV15 and TRBJ2-7; 8 bases are shared with TRBD1. V dropped 7 bases and J dropped 4; count of bases not matched to a gene: 9. Germline V lookup: CDR1 LNHNV, CDR2 YYDKDF (reference sequence). This CDR3 is 14 amino acids long. CDR3 nucleotide sequence: TGTGCCACCACGCGCGGGACAGGCGGATACGAGCAGTACTTC. This translates into CATTRGTGGYEQYF. The entire variable domain, with the rest obtained from reference TRBV15 and TRBJ2-7, is as follows: DAMVIQNPRYQVTQFGKPVTLSCSQTLNHNVMYWYQQKSSQAPKLLFHYYDKDFNNEADTPDNFQSRRPNTSFCFLDIRSPGLGDTAMYLCATTRGTGGYEQYFGPGTRLTVT.

This sequence joins TRBV6-4 and TRBJ1-2, with a possible D match to TRBD1 (6 bases). The germline V and J ends were trimmed by 5 bases and 0 bases, with 10 bases remaining between them. Germline V CDR1 and CDR2: MRHNA, SNTAGT. The CDR3 extends over 14 amino acids. The CDR3 is CASSPGQSNYGYTF. In DNA form, the CDR3 reads TGTGCCAGCAGTCCAGGACAGTCTAACTATGGCTACACCTTC.

The chain links TRBV19 to TRBJ1-2; the D gene is possibly TRBD1 (5 bases). V lost 7 bases and J lost 2, with 20 bases in between. The CDR3 runs 16 residues. Germline V gene data show CDR1 as LNHDA and CDR2 as SQIVND (reference sequence). The CDR3 DNA reads TGTGCCAGTACAAAACCATGGGGGGACGGGAACTATGGCTACACCTTC. This sequence encodes CASTKPWGDGNYGYTF.

This clone was seen a few times. J is TRBJ2-5 and V is TRBV11-2, with TRBD2 matching 10 bases. Germline values: CDR1 SGHAT, CDR2 FQNNGV. This CDR3 is 14 amino acids long. Trimming took 1 base from V and 4 from J; bases not matched to a gene: 0. CDR3 amino acids: CASSLASGRETQYF. CDR3 bases: TGTGCCAGCAGCTTAGCTAGCGGGAGAGAGACCCAGTACTTC.

This chain uses TRBV13 with TRBJ2-1; 13 bases fit TRBD2. The trim removed 2 bases at V and 6 bases at J, leaving 10 bases unmatched. The length of the CDR3 is 18 residues. Per germline, CDR1 PRHDT and CDR2 FYEKMQ (reference sequence). The DNA for the CDR3 is TGTGCCAGCAGCTTACTAAGGACTAGCGGGAGTATCAGCAATGAGCAGTTCTTC. This gives the protein CASSLLRTSGSISNEQFF.